This TCR beta chain was recovered during a study of response to subunit inactivated influenza vaccine. Whole-study results and caveats: A suggestion made by the authors is that each seasonal influenza vaccination recruits few new T cells.

TCRdb reprocessed the RT-PCR reads via MiXCR and lists one record per CDR3 protein. The sample shows around 580,000 distinct CDR3 sequences, over 9.5% of them seen only once. As to this clonotype: The antigen remains unidentified.

V shed 5 bases and J 3 bases; nucleotides not matched to a gene: 8. The CDR3 totals 15 residues. Germline V gene lookup returns CDR1 SGHTA and CDR2 FQGNSA. The rearrangement uses TRBV7-2 and TRBJ2-7, with 9 bases matching TRBD2. This TCR was sampled from a man aged 50-60 years who received an inactivated influenza vaccine. The sequencing used PBMCs from blood, collected on the day of vaccination. In DNA, the CDR3 is TGTGCCAGCAGCCACGGGACTAGCAGCTACTACGAGCAGTACTTC. It specifies CASSHGTSSYYEQYF.